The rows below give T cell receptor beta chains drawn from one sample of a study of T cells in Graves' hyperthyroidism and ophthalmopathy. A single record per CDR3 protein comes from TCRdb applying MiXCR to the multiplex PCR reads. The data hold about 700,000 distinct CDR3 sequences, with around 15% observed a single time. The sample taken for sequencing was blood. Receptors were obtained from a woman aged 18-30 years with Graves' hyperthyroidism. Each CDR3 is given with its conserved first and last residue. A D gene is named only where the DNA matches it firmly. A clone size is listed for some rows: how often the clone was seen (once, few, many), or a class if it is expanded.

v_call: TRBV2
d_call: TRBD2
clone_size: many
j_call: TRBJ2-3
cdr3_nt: TGTGCCAGCAGTGAGCTGGGACTAGCGGGCACAGATACGCAGTATTTT
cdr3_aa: CASSELGLAGTDTQYF

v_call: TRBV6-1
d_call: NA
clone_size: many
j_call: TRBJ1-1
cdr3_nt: TGTGCCAGCCGCAGGGGAAGCAGCACTGAAGCTTTCTTT
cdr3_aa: CASRRGSSTEAFF

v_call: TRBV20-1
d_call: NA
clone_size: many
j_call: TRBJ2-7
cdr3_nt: TGCAGTGCTAGAAGGAGGGGGCTAAACGAGCAGTACTTC
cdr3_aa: CSARRRGLNEQYF

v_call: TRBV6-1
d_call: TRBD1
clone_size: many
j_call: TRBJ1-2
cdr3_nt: TGTGCCAGCAGTCAGGGAGGAGGGGGCAACTATGGCTACACCTTC
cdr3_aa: CASSQGGGGNYGYTF

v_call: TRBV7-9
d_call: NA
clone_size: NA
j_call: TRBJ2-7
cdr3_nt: TGTGCCAGCAGCTTCCCCCGCGGGGAAAGCTCCTACGAGCAGTACTTC
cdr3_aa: CASSFPRGESSYEQYF

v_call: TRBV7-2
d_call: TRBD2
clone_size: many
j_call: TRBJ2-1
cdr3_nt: TGTGCCAGCAGCTTCGTTCTTTTCGCCGTGGGACAGGTAGGGACTAGCGGTTACAATGAGCAGTTCTTC
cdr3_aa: CASSFVLFAVGQVGTSGYNEQFF

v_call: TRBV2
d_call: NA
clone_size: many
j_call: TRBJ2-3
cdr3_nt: TGTGCCAGCAGTGGGGGGGCCGTCGGGACAGATACGCAGTATTTT
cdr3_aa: CASSGGAVGTDTQYF

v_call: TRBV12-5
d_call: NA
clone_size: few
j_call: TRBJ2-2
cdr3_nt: TGTGCTAGTGGCTCATCAGGGCCCTATAACCCCGGGGAGCTGTTTTTT
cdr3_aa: CASGSSGPYNPGELFF

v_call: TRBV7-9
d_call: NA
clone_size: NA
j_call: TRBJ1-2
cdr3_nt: TGTGCCAGCAGCTTAGCGCCGAGTTTTAACTATGGCTACACCTTC
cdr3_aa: CASSLAPSFNYGYTF

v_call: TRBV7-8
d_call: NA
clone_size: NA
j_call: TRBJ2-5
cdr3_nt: TGTGCCAGCAGTCCCCGAGCGGACGGGTTTGGGTCGGAGACCCAGTACTTC
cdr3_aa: CASSPRADGFGSETQYF

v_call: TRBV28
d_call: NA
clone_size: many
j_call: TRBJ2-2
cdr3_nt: TGTGCCAGCAGTTTGTCTAGCCCCACCGGGGAGCTGTTTTTT
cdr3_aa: CASSLSSPTGELFF

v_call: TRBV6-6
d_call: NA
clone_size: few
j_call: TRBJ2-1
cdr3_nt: TGTGCCAGCAGTTACTCGAAACGCCTATGGACTGAGCAGTTCTTC
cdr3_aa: CASSYSKRLWTEQFF

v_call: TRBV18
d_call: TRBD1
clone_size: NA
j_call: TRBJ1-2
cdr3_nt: TGTGCCAGCTCACCAGGGATTGCGGACAGGGGAGCGTATGGCTACACCTTC
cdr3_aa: CASSPGIADRGAYGYTF

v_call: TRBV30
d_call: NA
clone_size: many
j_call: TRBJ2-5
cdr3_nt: TGTGCCTGGACAGGGAAATTACAAGAGACCCAGTACTTC
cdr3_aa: CAWTGKLQETQYF

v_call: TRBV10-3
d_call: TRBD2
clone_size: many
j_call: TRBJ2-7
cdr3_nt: TGTGCCGCACGGACTAGCGGGCATTCCTACGAGCAGTACTTC
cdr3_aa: CAARTSGHSYEQYF

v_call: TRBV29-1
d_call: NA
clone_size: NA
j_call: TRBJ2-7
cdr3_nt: TGCAGCTTATCGGACGGGTTTGGTGAGCAGTACTTC
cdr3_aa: CSLSDGFGEQYF

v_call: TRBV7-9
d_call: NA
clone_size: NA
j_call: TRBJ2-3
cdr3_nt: TGTGCCAGCAGCTGGCCTTCGGCAGATACGCAGTATTTT
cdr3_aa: CASSWPSADTQYF

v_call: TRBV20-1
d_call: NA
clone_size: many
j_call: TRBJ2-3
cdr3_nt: TGCAGTGCCGGACCTAGCACAGATACGCAGTATTTT
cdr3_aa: CSAGPSTDTQYF

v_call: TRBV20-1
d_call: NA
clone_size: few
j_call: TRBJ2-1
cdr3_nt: TGCAGTGCTTCCTCGGTGACTAGAGGGATTGAGCAGTTCTTC
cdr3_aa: CSASSVTRGIEQFF

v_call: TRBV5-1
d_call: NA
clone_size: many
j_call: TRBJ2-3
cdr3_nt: TGCGCCAGCAGCACTCGGACAGAGAGCACAGATACGCAGTATTTT
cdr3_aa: CASSTRTESTDTQYF

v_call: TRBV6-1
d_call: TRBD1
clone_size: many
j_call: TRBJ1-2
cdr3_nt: TGTGCCAGCAGTGAAAGGGACAGGCTCTACTATGGCTACACCTTC
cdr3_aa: CASSERDRLYYGYTF

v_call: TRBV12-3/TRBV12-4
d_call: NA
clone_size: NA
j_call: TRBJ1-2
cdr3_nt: TGTGCCAGCAGTTTGAGCCTGAGCGGCTACACCTTC
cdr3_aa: CASSLSLSGYTF

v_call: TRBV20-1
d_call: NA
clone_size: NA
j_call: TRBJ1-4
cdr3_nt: TGCAGTGCTAGGGTGGGAGAAGGTGAAAAACTGTTTTTT
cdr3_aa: CSARVGEGEKLFF

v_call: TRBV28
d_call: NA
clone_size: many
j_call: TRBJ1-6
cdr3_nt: TGTGCCAGCAGTTTATCTGGGGGAAAGAATTCACCCCTCCACTTT
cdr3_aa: CASSLSGGKNSPLHF

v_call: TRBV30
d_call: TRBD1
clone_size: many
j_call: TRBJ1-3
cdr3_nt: TGTGCCCATACAGGGGGCAGTGGAAACACCATATATTTT
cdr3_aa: CAHTGGSGNTIYF

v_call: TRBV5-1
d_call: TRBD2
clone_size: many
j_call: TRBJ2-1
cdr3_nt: TGCGCCAGCAGCTTGATATACGCGGGAGGGGGCAATGAGCAGTTCTTC
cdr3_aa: CASSLIYAGGGNEQFF

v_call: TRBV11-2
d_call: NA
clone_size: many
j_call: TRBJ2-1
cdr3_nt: TGTGCCAGCAGGAAAGTGGAGGGCCCCAGGAACGGTGAGCAGTTCTTC
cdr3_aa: CASRKVEGPRNGEQFF

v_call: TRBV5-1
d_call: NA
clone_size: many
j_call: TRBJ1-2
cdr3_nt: TGCGCCAGCAGCTGGGGGAGCGGCTACACCTTC
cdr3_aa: CASSWGSGYTF

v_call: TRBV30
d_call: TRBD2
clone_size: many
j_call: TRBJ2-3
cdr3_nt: TGTGCCTGGAGTACATTAGCGGGAGCGGTAGATACGCAGTATTTT
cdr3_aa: CAWSTLAGAVDTQYF

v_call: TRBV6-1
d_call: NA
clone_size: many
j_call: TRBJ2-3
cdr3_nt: TGTGCCAGCAACGAGGGCGGGGCAAGGGTAGATACGCAGTATTTT
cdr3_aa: CASNEGGARVDTQYF

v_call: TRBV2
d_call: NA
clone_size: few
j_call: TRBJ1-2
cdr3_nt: TGTGCCAGCAGTGAAGCCGACCGGTATGGCTACACCTTC
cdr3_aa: CASSEADRYGYTF

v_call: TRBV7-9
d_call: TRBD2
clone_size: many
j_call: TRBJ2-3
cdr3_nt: TGTGCCAGCAGCTTAAGGCGCGTTCTGCGGGAGGGCCGAGGAGATACGCAGTATTTT
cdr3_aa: CASSLRRVLREGRGDTQYF

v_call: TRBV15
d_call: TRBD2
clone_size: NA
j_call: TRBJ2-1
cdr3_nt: TGTGCCACCAGTCTAGCGGGAGGGCTCCTCTCCTACAATGAGCAGTTCTTC
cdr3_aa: CATSLAGGLLSYNEQFF

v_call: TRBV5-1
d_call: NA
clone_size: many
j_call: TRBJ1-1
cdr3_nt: TGCGCCAGCAGCTTGCTTGACAGAGGTGAAGCTTTCTTT
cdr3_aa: CASSLLDRGEAFF

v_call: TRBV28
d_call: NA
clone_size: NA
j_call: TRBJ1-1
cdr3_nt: TGTGCCAGCAGTCCCCTTTGGGGGGCGGACAACTCTGAAGCTTTCTTT
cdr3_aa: CASSPLWGADNSEAFF

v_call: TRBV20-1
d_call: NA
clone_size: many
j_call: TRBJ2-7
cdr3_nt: TGCAGTGCTCCTCGCACTAGCTACGAGCAGTACTTC
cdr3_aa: CSAPRTSYEQYF

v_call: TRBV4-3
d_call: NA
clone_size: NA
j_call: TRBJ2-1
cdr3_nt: TGCGCCAGCAGCCAAGATCATGAAAGCTCCTACAATGAGCAGTTCTTC
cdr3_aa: CASSQDHESSYNEQFF

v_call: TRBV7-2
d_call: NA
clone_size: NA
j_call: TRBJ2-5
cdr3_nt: TGTGCCAGCAGCTTACCGTCAGGGGAAGAGACCCGGTACTTC
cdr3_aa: CASSLPSGEETRYF

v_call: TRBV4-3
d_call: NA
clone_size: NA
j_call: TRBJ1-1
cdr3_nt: TGCGCCAGCAGCCAAGGAGTGGGGGCGGGGGGCACTGAAGCTTTCTTT
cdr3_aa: CASSQGVGAGGTEAFF

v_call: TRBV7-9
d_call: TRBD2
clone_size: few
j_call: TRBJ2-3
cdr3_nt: TGTGCCAGCAGCTACCCGGGACTAGCGCCATCAGATACGCAGTATTTT
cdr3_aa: CASSYPGLAPSDTQYF

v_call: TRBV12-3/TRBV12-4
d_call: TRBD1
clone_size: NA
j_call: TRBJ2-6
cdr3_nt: TGTGCCAGCAGGGGGGGACAGGGGGGGTTTATCGGGGCCAACGTCCTGACTTTC
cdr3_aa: CASRGGQGGFIGANVLTF